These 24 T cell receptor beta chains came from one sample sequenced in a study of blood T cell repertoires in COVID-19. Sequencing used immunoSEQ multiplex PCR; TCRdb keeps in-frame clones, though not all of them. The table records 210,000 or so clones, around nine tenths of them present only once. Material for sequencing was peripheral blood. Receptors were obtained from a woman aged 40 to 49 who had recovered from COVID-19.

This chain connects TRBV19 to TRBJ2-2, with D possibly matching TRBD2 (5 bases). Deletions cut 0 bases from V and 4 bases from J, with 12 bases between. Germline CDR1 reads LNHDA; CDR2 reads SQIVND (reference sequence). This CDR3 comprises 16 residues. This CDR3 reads CASSIDTLAGTGELFF. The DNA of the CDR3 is TGTGCCAGTAGTATAGACACTCTAGCAGGCACCGGGGAGCTGTTTTTT.

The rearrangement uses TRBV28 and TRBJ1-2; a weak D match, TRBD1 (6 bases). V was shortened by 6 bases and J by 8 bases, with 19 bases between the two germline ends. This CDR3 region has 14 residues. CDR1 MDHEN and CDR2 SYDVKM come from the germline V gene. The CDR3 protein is CASRGWGTGQGYTF. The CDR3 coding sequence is TGTGCCAGCAGGGGGTGGGGAACAGGGCAAGGCTACACCTTC.

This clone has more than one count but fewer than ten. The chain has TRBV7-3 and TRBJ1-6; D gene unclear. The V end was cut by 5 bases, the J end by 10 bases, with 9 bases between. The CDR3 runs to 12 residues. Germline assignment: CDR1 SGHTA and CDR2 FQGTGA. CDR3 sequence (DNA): TGTGCCAGCAGCAACAACAGATCACCCCTCCACTTT. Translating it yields CASSNNRSPLHF.

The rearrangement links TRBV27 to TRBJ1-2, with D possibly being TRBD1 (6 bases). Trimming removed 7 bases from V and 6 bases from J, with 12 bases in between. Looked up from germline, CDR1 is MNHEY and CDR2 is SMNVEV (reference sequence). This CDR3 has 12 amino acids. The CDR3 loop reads CASKAGAHGYTF. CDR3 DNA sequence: TGTGCCAGCAAGGCAGGGGCCCATGGCTACACCTTC.

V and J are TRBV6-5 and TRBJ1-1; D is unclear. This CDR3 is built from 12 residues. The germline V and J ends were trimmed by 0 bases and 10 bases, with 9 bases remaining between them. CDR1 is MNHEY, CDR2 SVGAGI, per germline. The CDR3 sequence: CASSYSQGVAFF. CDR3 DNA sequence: TGTGCCAGCAGTTACTCCCAAGGAGTAGCTTTCTTT.

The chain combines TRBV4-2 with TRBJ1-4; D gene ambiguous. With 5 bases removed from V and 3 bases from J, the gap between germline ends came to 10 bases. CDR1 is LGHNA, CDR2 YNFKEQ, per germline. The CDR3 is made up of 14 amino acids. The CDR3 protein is CASSELGANEKLFF. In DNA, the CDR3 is TGTGCCAGCAGCGAACTTGGAGCTAATGAAAAACTGTTTTTT.

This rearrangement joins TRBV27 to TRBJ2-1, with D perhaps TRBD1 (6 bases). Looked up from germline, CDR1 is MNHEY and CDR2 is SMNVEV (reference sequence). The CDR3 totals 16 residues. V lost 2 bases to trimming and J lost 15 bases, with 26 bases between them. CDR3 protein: CASSLRNPGVGTRGFF. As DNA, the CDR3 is TGTGCCAGCAGTTTACGGAACCCAGGGGTAGGGACCCGAGGGTTCTTC.

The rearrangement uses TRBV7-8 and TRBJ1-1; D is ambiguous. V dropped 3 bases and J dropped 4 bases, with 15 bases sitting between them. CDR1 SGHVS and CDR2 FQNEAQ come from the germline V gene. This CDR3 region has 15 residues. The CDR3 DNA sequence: TGTGCCAGCAGCTTCTCCCGCGGGTGGGGCACTGAAGCTTTCTTT. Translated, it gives CASSFSRGWGTEAFF.

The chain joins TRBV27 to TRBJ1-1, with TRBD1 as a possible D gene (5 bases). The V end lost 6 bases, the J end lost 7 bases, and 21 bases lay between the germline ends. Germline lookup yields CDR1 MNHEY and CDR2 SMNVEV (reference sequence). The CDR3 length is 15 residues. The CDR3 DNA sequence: TGTGCCAGCAGCTCTGGTGGGCAGGGCGAGGTTGAAGCTTTCTTT. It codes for CASSSGGQGEVEAFF.

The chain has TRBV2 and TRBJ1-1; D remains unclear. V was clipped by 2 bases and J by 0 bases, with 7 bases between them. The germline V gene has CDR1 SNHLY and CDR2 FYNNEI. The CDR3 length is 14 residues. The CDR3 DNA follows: TGTGCCAGCAGTGAAAGTAGCATGAACACTGAAGCTTTCTTT. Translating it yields CASSESSMNTEAFF.

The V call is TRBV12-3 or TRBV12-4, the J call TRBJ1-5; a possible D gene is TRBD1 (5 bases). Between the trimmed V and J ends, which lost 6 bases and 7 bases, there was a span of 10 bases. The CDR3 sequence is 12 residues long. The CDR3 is CASSSGGQPQHF. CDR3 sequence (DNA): TGTGCCAGCAGCTCCGGGGGGCAGCCCCAGCATTTT.

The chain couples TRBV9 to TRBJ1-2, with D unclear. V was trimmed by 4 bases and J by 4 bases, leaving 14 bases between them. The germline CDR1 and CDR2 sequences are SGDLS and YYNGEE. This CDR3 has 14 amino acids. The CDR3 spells CASSPSQDAYGYTF. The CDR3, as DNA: TGTGCCAGCAGCCCCAGCCAGGATGCCTATGGCTACACCTTC.

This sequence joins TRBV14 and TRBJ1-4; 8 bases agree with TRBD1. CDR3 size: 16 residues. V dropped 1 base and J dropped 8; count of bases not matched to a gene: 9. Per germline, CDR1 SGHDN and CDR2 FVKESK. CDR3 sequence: CASSQVTGGRGEKLFF. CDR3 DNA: TGTGCCAGCAGCCAAGTAACAGGGGGTCGAGGCGAAAAACTGTTTTTT.

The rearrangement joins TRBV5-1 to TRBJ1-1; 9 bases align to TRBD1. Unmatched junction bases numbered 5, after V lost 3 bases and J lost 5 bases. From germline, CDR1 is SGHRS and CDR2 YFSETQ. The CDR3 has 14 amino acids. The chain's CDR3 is CASSSGQGWTEAFF. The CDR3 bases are TGCGCCAGCAGCTCGGGACAGGGCTGGACTGAAGCTTTCTTT.

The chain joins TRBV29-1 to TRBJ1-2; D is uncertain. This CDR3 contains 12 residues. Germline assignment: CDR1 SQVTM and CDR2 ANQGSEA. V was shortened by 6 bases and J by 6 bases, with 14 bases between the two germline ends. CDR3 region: CSVAAEGHGYTF. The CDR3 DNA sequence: TGCAGCGTGGCCGCGGAGGGCCATGGCTACACCTTC.

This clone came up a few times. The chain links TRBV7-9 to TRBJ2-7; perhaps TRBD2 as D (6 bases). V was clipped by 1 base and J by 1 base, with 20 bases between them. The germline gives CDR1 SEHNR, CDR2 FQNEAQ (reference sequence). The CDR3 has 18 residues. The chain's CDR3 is CASSLVGSGGSKSYEQYF. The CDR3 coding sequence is TGTGCCAGCAGCTTAGTGGGTAGCGGCGGTTCGAAGTCCTACGAGCAGTACTTC.

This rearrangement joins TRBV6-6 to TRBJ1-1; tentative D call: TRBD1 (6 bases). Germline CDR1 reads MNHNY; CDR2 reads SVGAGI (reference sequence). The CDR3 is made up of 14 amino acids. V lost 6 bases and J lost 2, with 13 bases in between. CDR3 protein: CASRDHRDNTEAFF. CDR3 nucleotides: TGTGCCAGCAGGGACCACAGGGATAACACTGAAGCTTTCTTT.

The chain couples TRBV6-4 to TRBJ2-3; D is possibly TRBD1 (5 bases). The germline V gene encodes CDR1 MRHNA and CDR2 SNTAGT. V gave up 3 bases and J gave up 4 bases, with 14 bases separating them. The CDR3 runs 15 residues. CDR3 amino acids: CASSDTGLSSDTQYF. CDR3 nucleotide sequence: TGTGCCAGCAGTGATACAGGTCTATCCTCAGATACGCAGTATTTT.

For the CDR3, the DNA is TGTGCCAGCAGCCCGCGGCAGGGACAGGGGGTGGGTGAAGCTTTCTTT. Residues: CASSPRQGQGVGEAFF. This chain connects TRBV11-1 to TRBJ1-1, with 11 bases lining up with TRBD1. Germline V lookup: CDR1 SGHAT, CDR2 FQDESV (reference sequence). The ends lost 5 bases at V and 7 bases at J; junction bases unmatched: 12. The CDR3 runs 16 residues.

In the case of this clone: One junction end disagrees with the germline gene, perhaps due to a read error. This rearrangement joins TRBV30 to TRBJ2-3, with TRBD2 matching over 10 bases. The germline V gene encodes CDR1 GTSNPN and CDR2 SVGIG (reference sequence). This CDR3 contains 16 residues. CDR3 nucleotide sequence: TGTGCCCGGAGCCCTAGCGGGAGAAGGAACACAGATACGCAGTATTTT. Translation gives CARSPSGRRNTDTQYF.

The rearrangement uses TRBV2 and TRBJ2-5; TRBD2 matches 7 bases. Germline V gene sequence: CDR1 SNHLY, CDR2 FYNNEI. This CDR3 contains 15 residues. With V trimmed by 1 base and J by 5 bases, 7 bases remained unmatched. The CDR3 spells CASSEVGRAGETQYF. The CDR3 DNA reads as TGTGCCAGCAGTGAAGTTGGGAGGGCAGGGGAGACCCAGTACTTC.

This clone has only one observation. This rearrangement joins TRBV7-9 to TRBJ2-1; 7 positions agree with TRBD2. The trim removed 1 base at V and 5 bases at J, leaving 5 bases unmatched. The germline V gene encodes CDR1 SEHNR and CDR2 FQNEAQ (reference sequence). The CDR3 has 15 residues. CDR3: CASSLGLAENNEQFF. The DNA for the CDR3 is TGTGCCAGCAGCTTAGGGCTAGCGGAAAACAATGAGCAGTTCTTC.

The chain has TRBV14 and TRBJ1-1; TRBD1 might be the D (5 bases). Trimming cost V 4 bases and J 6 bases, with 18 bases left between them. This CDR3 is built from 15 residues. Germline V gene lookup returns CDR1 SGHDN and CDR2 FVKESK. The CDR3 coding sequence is TGTGCCAGCAGCCGCCTCATGGCGGGGGACTCTGAAGCTTTCTTT. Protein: CASSRLMAGDSEAFF.

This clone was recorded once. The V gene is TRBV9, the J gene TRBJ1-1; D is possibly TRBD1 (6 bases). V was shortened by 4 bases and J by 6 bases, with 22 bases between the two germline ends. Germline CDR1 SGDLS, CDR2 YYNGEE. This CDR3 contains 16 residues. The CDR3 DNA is TGTGCCAGCAGCAAAAAAGGTGCTGGGGGCGAGGCTGAAGCTTTCTTT. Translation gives CASSKKGAGGEAEAFF.